These 28 T cell receptor beta chains were sequenced from one sample in a study of T-cell reconstitution after alpha-beta-depleted transplantation in children. A library of TCRbeta sequences, prepared with unique molecular identifiers, was generated. TCRdb used MiXCR to reprocess the PCR reads, holding one entry per CDR3 protein. The sample lists hundreds of thousands of distinct CDR3 sequences, around 13% occurring once. The sequencing here drew on PBMCs, taken before TCRalphabeta/CD19-depleted stem cell transplant. The receptors here all came from a girl aged 2 to 10 with congenital amegakaryocytic thrombocytopenia, due to receive a stem cell transplant.

The chain is built from TRBV4-1 and TRBJ2-7; TRBD2 aligns across 8 bases. CDR1 is MGHRA and CDR2 is YSYEKL in the germline V gene. Trimming at V came to 0 bases and at J to 7 bases, leaving 8 bases not matched to a gene. CDR3 length: 15 residues. DNA of the CDR3: TGCGCCAGCAGCCAAGATCGGGGGGGGCTGTTTGAGCAGTACTTC. This gives the protein CASSQDRGGLFEQYF.

This clonotype showed up many times. The V gene is TRBV20-1, the J gene TRBJ2-7, with a tentative D call TRBD1 (6 bases). Deletions cut 5 bases from V and 2 bases from J, with 13 bases between. Germline V CDR1 and CDR2: DFQATT, SNEGSKA (reference sequence). CDR3 length equals 13 residues. The DNA for the CDR3 is TGCAGTGCTCGACGGACAGCTACCTACGAGCAGTACTTC. Translated, it gives CSARRTATYEQYF.

The chain employs TRBV5-1 and TRBJ1-2, with D uncertain. V was cut by 2 bases and J by 6 bases, with 17 bases left in between. Germline loops: CDR1 SGHRS, CDR2 YFSETQ. This CDR3 region has 15 residues. The DNA for the CDR3 is TGCGCCAGCAGCTTAGGACGGACGGTGGTGGATGGCTACACCTTC. It yields the protein CASSLGRTVVDGYTF.

This clonotype came up a few times. The rearrangement links TRBV27 to TRBJ2-7; 7 nucleotides line up with TRBD2. This CDR3 region has 15 residues. V lost 5 bases, J lost 3 bases, and 10 bases stayed unmatched. Germline V CDR1 and CDR2: MNHEY, SMNVEV (reference sequence). CDR3 nucleotide sequence: TGTGCCAGCAGTCCTACTAGCGACGACTACTACGAGCAGTACTTC. Translating it yields CASSPTSDDYYEQYF.

This clonotype was seen ten or more times. The chain is built from TRBV7-2 and TRBJ2-1; the match to TRBD1 covers 10 bases. The V segment lost 6 bases and the J segment 8 bases; nucleotides outside the gene matches: 16. Germline V gene data show CDR1 as SGHTA and CDR2 as FQGNSA. The CDR3 is 17 residues long. CDR3 sequence: CASRPHTGTGVRDEQFF. Here the CDR3 DNA reads TGTGCCAGCAGACCCCATACCGGGACAGGGGTGCGCGATGAGCAGTTCTTC.

A single count supports this clonotype. The rearrangement joins TRBV14 to TRBJ2-1; no reliable D call. Trimming took 4 bases from V and 3 from J, leaving 10 bases between them. This CDR3 region has 14 residues. Per germline, CDR1 SGHDN and CDR2 FVKESK. CDR3 residues: CASSPRAVYNEQFF. The CDR3 region has the DNA TGTGCCAGCAGCCCTCGGGCAGTCTACAATGAGCAGTTCTTC.

This clonotype has only a few counts. The chain has TRBV12-3 or TRBV12-4 and TRBJ2-3, with TRBD2 identical over 12 bases. The CDR3 contains 22 residues. Trimming at V came to 7 bases and at J to 4 bases, leaving 27 bases not matched to a gene. The CDR3 DNA is TGTGCCAGCATTTTCCGGCGGGGAGGACTAGCGGGATATCCCGACCGGCCAGATACGCAGTATTTT. It yields the protein CASIFRRGGLAGYPDRPDTQYF.

This clonotype was counted between two and nine times. This chain uses TRBV5-1 with TRBJ2-6; 9 nucleotides line up with TRBD1. J lost 3 bases, V lost 4 bases, and 14 bases had no gene match. Germline V gives CDR1 SGHRS, CDR2 YFSETQ. There are 19 residues in the CDR3. The DNA of the CDR3 is TGCGCCAGCAGCCTAACAGCGACAGGGGGTAATGGTGGGGCCAACGTCCTGACTTTC. Translated, it gives CASSLTATGGNGGANVLTF.

This chain uses TRBV7-9 with TRBJ1-1; D is undetermined. CDR3 length: 12 amino acids. V was clipped by 5 bases and J by 6 bases, with 10 bases between them. CDR1 and CDR2 from the germline V gene are SEHNR and FQNEAQ (reference sequence). CDR3 in amino acids: CASSGGLAEAFF. CDR3 nucleotides: TGTGCCAGCAGCGGCGGACTCGCTGAAGCTTTCTTT.

At least ten counts were recorded for this clonotype. The chain uses TRBV11-1 and TRBJ2-7; D is perhaps TRBD2 (5 bases). The CDR3 runs 17 residues. Trimming stripped 1 base from V and 3 bases from J, with 19 bases between. Germline V gives CDR1 SGHAT, CDR2 FQDESV (reference sequence). The CDR3 spells CASSLDSGVRTDYEQYF. The CDR3 region has the DNA TGTGCCAGCAGCTTAGACAGCGGTGTTCGCACCGACTACGAGCAGTACTTC.

Ten or more counts support this clonotype. The rearrangement uses TRBV7-2 and TRBJ2-5, with 7 bases identical to TRBD2. V lost 6 bases to trimming and J lost 12 bases; unmatched junction nucleotides: 7. Germline V gives CDR1 SGHTA, CDR2 FQGNSA. The CDR3 sequence is 11 residues long. In DNA form, the CDR3 reads TGTGCCAGCAGTTCAATCCGGGGGGAGTACTTC. This translates into CASSSIRGEYF.

This clonotype has a handful of counts. The rearrangement links TRBV30 to TRBJ2-5; D not certain. Germline CDR1 GTSNPN, CDR2 SVGIG (reference sequence). Trimming removed 3 bases at V and 5 bases at J, with 13 bases between. The length of the CDR3 is 13 residues. The CDR3 coding sequence is TGTGCCTGGAGGGCGTCCGCCAGGGAGACCCAGTACTTC. Amino acids: CAWRASARETQYF. Together with reference TRBV30 and TRBJ2-5, the CDR3 gives the full variable domain: SQTIHQWPATLVQPVGSPLSLECTVEGTSNPNLYWYRQAAGRGLQLLFYSVGIGQISSEVPQNLSASRPQDRQFILSSKKLLLSDSGFYLCAWRASARETQYFGPGTRLLVL.

The chain uses TRBV5-1 and TRBJ2-3; no clear D gene. V lost 2 bases and J 4 bases, leaving 8 bases between the germline ends. CDR3 length equals 13 residues. Germline CDR1 and CDR2: SGHRS and YFSETQ. As DNA, the CDR3 is TGCGCCAGCAGCTTTTTGGAGCCAGATACGCAGTATTTT. Translation: CASSFLEPDTQYF.

This clonotype appeared a few times. V and J are TRBV7-2 and TRBJ2-3; D is possibly TRBD2 (5 bases). The V gene's germline CDR1 is SGHTA and CDR2 FQGNSA. V was cut by 3 bases and J by 4 bases, with 11 bases left in between. The CDR3 extends over 14 amino acids. CDR3 in DNA: TGTGCCAGCAGCTTGGGCGGGTGGGCAGATACGCAGTATTTT. Encoded protein: CASSLGGWADTQYF.

This clonotype was counted many times. This chain connects TRBV12-3 or TRBV12-4 to TRBJ2-3, with 11 nucleotides matching TRBD2. V dropped 0 bases and J dropped 3; count of bases not matched to a gene: 14. The CDR3 runs 20 residues. CDR3 loop: CASSLAFGTSGGQYTDTQYF. CDR3 DNA sequence: TGTGCCAGCAGTTTAGCCTTCGGGACTAGCGGAGGGCAATATACAGATACGCAGTATTTT.

Comments on this clonotype: The junction differs from germline at one of its ends, possibly a read error. J is TRBJ2-7 and V is TRBV20-1, with D possibly matching TRBD2 (5 bases). Germline loops: CDR1 DFQATT, CDR2 SNEGSKA (reference sequence). The CDR3 length is 17 residues. The CDR3, as DNA: TGCTGTGCTAGAACCGCGCTGACTAAGCGCAACTCCTACGAGCAGTACTTC. It codes for CCARTALTKRNSYEQYF.

In the case of this clonotype: Given a much more abundant clone one base away, this may be a read error. The chain carries TRBV4-1 and TRBJ1-1; 9 bases line up with TRBD1. In germline, CDR1 is MGHRA, CDR2 YSYEKL. The CDR3 has 13 amino acids. This chain's CDR3 is CASRDRGYTEALF. The CDR3 DNA reads TGCGCCAGCAGGGACAGGGGATACACTGAAGCTCTCTTT.

This CDR3 reads CSARRWARPPQYF. In DNA, the CDR3 is TGCAGTGCTAGGAGGTGGGCTCGTCCCCCGCAGTATTTT. This chain uses TRBV20-1 with TRBJ2-3; D gene uncertain. Germline CDR1 is DFQATT and CDR2 is SNEGSKA (reference sequence). CDR3 length: 13 residues. The V end was cut by 3 bases, the J end by 10 bases, with 17 bases between.

The rearrangement links TRBV7-9 to TRBJ1-1, with 7 bases that match TRBD1. The CDR3 has 14 residues. Germline CDR1 reads SEHNR; CDR2 reads FQNEAQ (reference sequence). Losses at the gene ends were 5 bases for V and 1 base for J; bases not matched to a gene: 4. CDR3 DNA sequence: TGTGCCAGCAGCGCGGGGGACAGGAACACTGAAGCTTTCTTT. It encodes CASSAGDRNTEAFF. Drawing the rest from reference TRBV7-9 and TRBJ1-1, the complete variable domain is DTGVSQNPRHKITKRGQNVTFRCDPISEHNRLYWYRQTLGQGPEFLTYFQNEAQLEKSRLLSDRFSAERPKGSFSTLEIQRTEQGDSAMYLCASSAGDRNTEAFFGQGTRLTVV.

The rearrangement links TRBV24-1 to TRBJ2-3; the match to TRBD1 covers 9 bases. The CDR3 is 18 amino acids. The V segment lost 4 bases and the J segment 4 bases; nucleotides outside the gene matches: 14. CDR1 and CDR2 from the germline V gene are KGHDR and SFDVKD. CDR3 residues: CATSDPGGQGEGSDTQYF. CDR3 sequence (DNA): TGTGCCACCAGTGACCCTGGGGGACAGGGAGAGGGTTCAGATACGCAGTATTTT.

Of note for this clonotype: This may come from a read error, since a much larger clone is one base off. The chain combines TRBV5-1 with TRBJ2-5; TRBD2 agrees at 8 bases. Germline values: CDR1 SGHRS, CDR2 YFSETQ. J was trimmed by 5 bases and V by 5 bases; bases with no gene match: 8. This CDR3 has 14 residues. CDR3 amino acids: CASRGGLAGETQYF. CDR3 coding DNA: TGCGCCAGCAGGGGCGGACTAGCCGGTGAGACCCAGTACTTC.

The rearrangement links TRBV5-5 to TRBJ2-4; 9 positions agree with TRBD2. V shed 4 bases and J 5 bases; nucleotides not matched to a gene: 7. The CDR3 has 15 amino acids. The germline CDR1 and CDR2 sequences are SGHKS and YYEKEE (reference sequence). The CDR3 region is CASSGLAGVENIQYF. In DNA, the CDR3 is TGTGCCAGCAGCGGCTTAGCGGGAGTAGAAAACATTCAGTACTTC.

The table lists this clonotype with many counts. The rearrangement links TRBV12-3 or TRBV12-4 to TRBJ2-7; TRBD1 matches at 7 bases. The CDR3 length is 18 residues. V lost 7 bases and J lost 2; bases outside the gene matches: 20. CDR3 coding DNA: TGTGCCAGCAAACCCAGAGGGGGCTTCGGGGTGGGCACCTACGAGCAGTACTTC. It codes for CASKPRGGFGVGTYEQYF.

The J gene is TRBJ1-2, the V gene TRBV12-3 or TRBV12-4, with unresolved D. Trimming left V 4 bases short and J 1 base short, with 13 bases between. The CDR3 has 15 residues. The CDR3 here is CASSSLLVLNYGYTF. Here the CDR3 DNA reads TGTGCCAGCAGTTCCCTTTTGGTCCTTAACTATGGCTACACCTTC.

The chain's CDR3 is CASQGPLKQFF. CDR3 in DNA: TGTGCCAGCCAAGGACCGCTGAAGCAGTTCTTC. The rearrangement uses TRBV3-1 and TRBJ2-1; D not resolved. The ends were cut back, 8 bases at V and 11 bases at J, with 13 bases in the middle. This CDR3 has 11 amino acids. Looked up from germline, CDR1 is LGHDT and CDR2 is YNNKEL (reference sequence).

This clonotype was detected many times. The chain is built from TRBV12-3 or TRBV12-4 and TRBJ2-7; the D is unclear. The CDR3 is 12 amino acids. V gave up 6 bases and J gave up 3 bases, with 9 bases separating them. The CDR3 sequence is CASRDPDYEQYF. Here the CDR3 DNA reads TGTGCCAGCAGAGACCCGGACTACGAGCAGTACTTC.

This clonotype was detected many times. The chain uses TRBV5-1 and TRBJ2-2; 7 bases fit TRBD1. The germline V gene has CDR1 SGHRS and CDR2 YFSETQ. The J segment lost 7 bases and the V segment lost 4 bases, leaving 10 bases of the junction unmatched. The CDR3 is 15 amino acids. The DNA of the CDR3 is TGCGCCAGCAGCGAGCGGTCAGGGGGTTACGGGGAGCTGTTTTTT. Translated, it gives CASSERSGGYGELFF.

This clonotype was counted between two and nine times. The rearrangement uses TRBV19 and TRBJ2-3; the match to TRBD2 covers 10 bases. Germline CDR1 LNHDA, CDR2 SQIVND (reference sequence). V shed 4 bases and J 4 bases; nucleotides not matched to a gene: 2. The CDR3 covers 14 residues. The CDR3 DNA reads as TGTGCCAGTAGTAGGACTAGCGGAGCAGATACGCAGTATTTT. This gives the protein CASSRTSGADTQYF.